Given below is one T cell receptor (beta chain) in context. These data come from a study of blood T cell repertoires in COVID-19. Turning to the study itself: PBMCs, B-cell-depleted T cells, or T cells provided the cDNA or gDNA that made up the material.

Repertoires were generated with immunoSEQ multiplex PCR, while TCRdb's copy carries only in-frame clones and drops some. The sample lists around 300,000 clones, about nine tenths occurring once. The CDR3 is made up of 16 amino acids. Germline V gene data show CDR1 as LGHNA and CDR2 as YNFKEQ. The junction had 9 bases not matched to a gene; V was cut back by 1 base and J by 3 bases. Sequencing was performed on PBMCs or T cells enriched from blood (not recorded which). The source of this sequence is a woman aged 50 to 60 who had recovered from COVID-19. The rearrangement links TRBV4-2 to TRBJ2-7, with TRBD2 matching over 7 bases. The CDR3 loop reads CASSQVAGHENYEQYF. CDR3 in DNA: TGTGCCAGCAGCCAAGTAGCGGGCCACGAGAACTACGAGCAGTACTTC.